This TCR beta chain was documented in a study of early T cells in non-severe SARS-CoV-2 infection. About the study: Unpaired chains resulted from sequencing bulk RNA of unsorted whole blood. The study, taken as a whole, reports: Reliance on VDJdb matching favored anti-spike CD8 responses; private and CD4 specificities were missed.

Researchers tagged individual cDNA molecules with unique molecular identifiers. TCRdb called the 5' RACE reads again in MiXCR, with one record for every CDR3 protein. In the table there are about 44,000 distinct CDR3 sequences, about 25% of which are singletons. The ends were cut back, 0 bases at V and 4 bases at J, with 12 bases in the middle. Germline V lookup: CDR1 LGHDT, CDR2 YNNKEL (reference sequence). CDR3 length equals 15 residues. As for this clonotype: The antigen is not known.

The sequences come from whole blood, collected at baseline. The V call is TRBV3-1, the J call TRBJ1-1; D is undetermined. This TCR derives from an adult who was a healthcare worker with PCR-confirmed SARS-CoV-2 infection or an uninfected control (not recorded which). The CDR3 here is CASSQDVRDSTEAFF. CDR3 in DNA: TGTGCCAGCAGCCAAGATGTTCGGGATTCCACTGAAGCTTTCTTT. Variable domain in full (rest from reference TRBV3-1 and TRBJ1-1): DTAVSQTPKYLVTQMGNDKSIKCEQNLGHDTMYWYKQDSKKFLKIMFSYNNKELIINETVPNRFSPKSPDKAHLNLHINSLELGDSAVYFCASSQDVRDSTEAFFGQGTRLTVV.